This T cell receptor (beta chain) was profiled in a study of shared clonotypes between healthy human individuals. Overall study results and limits: The generation probabilities recorded for non-shared clonotypes fell below those of clonotypes shared by all four donors.

As defined, naive CD8 cells were CD45RO-negative and positively selected for CCR7, with terminally differentiated effector memory CD45RA+ cells excluded. Assay execution proceeded at the deep level. Sequencing used immunoSEQ multiplex PCR; TCRdb keeps in-frame clones, though not all of them. The sample includes 1.5 million to 2.5 million clones, roughly 95% of them seen just once. This CDR3 has 11 residues. Germline CDR1 WNHNN, CDR2 SYGVQD (reference sequence). Note on this clone: Its antigen is unidentified.

What was sequenced was naive CD8+ T cells sorted from blood. The clonotype comes from a young man in good health. V usage is TRBV10-1 and J usage is TRBJ2-3; D might be TRBD1 (5 bases). Here the CDR3 reads CATRDTDTQYF. As DNA, the CDR3 is TGCGCTACCAGGGATACAGATACGCAGTATTTT.